The rows below give T cell receptor beta chains drawn from one sample of a study of OX40 agonist ivuxolimab in advanced cancers. Produced via immunoSEQ multiplex PCR; TCRdb's table is partial and in-frame only. The sample gives under 75,000 clones, around nine tenths of which show up once; around 2.1% is in the top ten. The material was CD4+ or CD8+ T cells sorted from blood, obtained in a trial of the OX40 agonist ivuxolimab. The receptor set was obtained from an adult with an advanced solid tumor such as melanoma, head and neck, liver or kidney cancer. CDR3s include the opening cysteine and the closing phenylalanine or tryptophan. Each record gives: V gene, J gene, CDR3 protein.

v_gene: TRBV9
j_gene: TRBJ2-7
CDR3aa: CASSPRGQDYEQYF

v_gene: TRBV4-3
j_gene: TRBJ1-3
CDR3aa: CASSQEGASGNTIYF

v_gene: TRBV27
j_gene: TRBJ2-7
CDR3aa: CASSFSSQSSYEQYF

v_gene: TRBV29-1
j_gene: TRBJ1-5
CDR3aa: CSVRTGENQPQHF

v_gene: TRBV5-4
j_gene: TRBJ1-3
CDR3aa: CASSKNQDGNTIYF

v_gene: TRBV5-5
j_gene: TRBJ2-7
CDR3aa: CASSLGESVGVYEQYF

v_gene: TRBV9
j_gene: TRBJ2-5
CDR3aa: CASSAGTEGVLGETQYF

v_gene: TRBV18
j_gene: TRBJ1-1
CDR3aa: CASSLRSRTGDTEAFF

v_gene: TRBV7-9
j_gene: TRBJ1-6
CDR3aa: CASSSAGNSPLHF

v_gene: TRBV28
j_gene: TRBJ2-1
CDR3aa: CASRSGLAGENEQFF

v_gene: TRBV19
j_gene: TRBJ1-5
CDR3aa: CASRGSGGHQPQHF

v_gene: TRBV4-2
j_gene: TRBJ2-1
CDR3aa: CASSSGGPNDNEQFF

v_gene: TRBV7-2
j_gene: TRBJ1-3
CDR3aa: CASSVPGSGNTIYF

v_gene: TRBV7-9
j_gene: TRBJ2-2
CDR3aa: CASSLGRDGGSNTGELFF

v_gene: TRBV19
j_gene: TRBJ1-5
CDR3aa: CASSMRERGQPQHF

v_gene: TRBV15
j_gene: TRBJ2-5
CDR3aa: CATSRDNGQETQYF

v_gene: TRBV7-2
j_gene: TRBJ2-2
CDR3aa: CASSLRGFGELFF

v_gene: TRBV28
j_gene: TRBJ2-1
CDR3aa: CASSPSLGGGSYNEQFF

v_gene: TRBV7-6
j_gene: TRBJ1-5
CDR3aa: CASSLAGAGSNQPQHF

v_gene: TRBV6-5
j_gene: TRBJ2-7
CDR3aa: CASSSFGTGGKSEQYF

v_gene: TRBV7-2
j_gene: TRBJ2-4
CDR3aa: CASSSGKRIQYF

v_gene: TRBV6-1
j_gene: TRBJ2-3
CDR3aa: CAAGREFGETDTQYF

v_gene: TRBV29-1
j_gene: TRBJ2-5
CDR3aa: CSVILAGGETQYF

v_gene: TRBV5-1
j_gene: TRBJ2-3
CDR3aa: CASRPGTGTDTQYF

v_gene: TRBV6-5
j_gene: TRBJ2-7
CDR3aa: CASSRDRDYEQYF